This T cell receptor (beta chain) comes out of a study of chemoradiotherapy in HPV16-positive cancers. Turning to the study itself: A couple of HPV16-positive patients' cells yielded candidate HPV-specific clones and common motifs.

Turning to this clone: No antigen is known for it.

This table comes from immunoSEQ multiplex PCR, and its TCRdb copy is limited to in-frame clones, with some not included. This sample carries around 62,000 clones, 85% to 90% of them seen once, and the ten largest clones take 4% to 4.5%. Study results and caveats: The functional HPV-specific definition rests on just a couple of HPV16-positive patients. Candidate HPV-specific clones and E7-related TCR motifs grew in tumor during treatment. In HPV16-positive patients, HPV-responsive T-cell expansion tracked better recurrence-free survival.

V lost 0 bases and J 7 bases, leaving 10 bases between the germline ends. The CDR3 spans 13 residues. The germline CDR1 and CDR2 sequences are GTSNPN and SVGIG (reference sequence). The sequences come from blood, collected from a patient who underwent chemoradiotherapy. The receptor was isolated from a human donor with HPV-associated anogenital cancer. The rearrangement uses TRBV30 and TRBJ1-5, with D perhaps TRBD1 (6 bases). The CDR3 loop reads CAWSVPGGQPQHF. The CDR3 region has the DNA TGTGCCTGGAGTGTTCCTGGGGGCCAGCCCCAGCATTTT.